This T cell receptor beta chain was sequenced in a study of blood T cell repertoires in COVID-19. Study in general: Samples of COVID-19 (acute and convalescent) were obtained from the United States, Italy and Spain. PBMCs, B-cell-depleted T cells, or T cells were the source of the cDNA or gDNA that made up the material.

Per the authors' pipeline: Researchers report that nucleated cell counts were estimated from reference gene primer amplification. Using immunoSEQ multiplex PCR, the repertoire was profiled, and TCRdb retains in-frame clones only, with some absent. V and J calls and clone size follow that table, whereas D and trimming were derived from the DNA. This table has about 170,000 clones, 85% to 90% appearing once. The receptor was derived from a woman in her fifties or sixties with COVID-19, enrolled during active disease. Sequences were obtained from peripheral blood.

As DNA, the CDR3 is TGTGCCAGCAGTCTCTCGCGGGGGTTCGGTGAAGCTTTCTTT. It encodes CASSLSRGFGEAFF. V gene TRBV6-2 or TRBV6-3 combines with J gene TRBJ1-1, with D tentatively TRBD1 (5 bases). Germline V lookup: CDR1 MNHEY, CDR2 SVGEGT. This CDR3 has 14 residues. V gave up 5 bases and J gave up 7 bases, with 17 bases separating them.